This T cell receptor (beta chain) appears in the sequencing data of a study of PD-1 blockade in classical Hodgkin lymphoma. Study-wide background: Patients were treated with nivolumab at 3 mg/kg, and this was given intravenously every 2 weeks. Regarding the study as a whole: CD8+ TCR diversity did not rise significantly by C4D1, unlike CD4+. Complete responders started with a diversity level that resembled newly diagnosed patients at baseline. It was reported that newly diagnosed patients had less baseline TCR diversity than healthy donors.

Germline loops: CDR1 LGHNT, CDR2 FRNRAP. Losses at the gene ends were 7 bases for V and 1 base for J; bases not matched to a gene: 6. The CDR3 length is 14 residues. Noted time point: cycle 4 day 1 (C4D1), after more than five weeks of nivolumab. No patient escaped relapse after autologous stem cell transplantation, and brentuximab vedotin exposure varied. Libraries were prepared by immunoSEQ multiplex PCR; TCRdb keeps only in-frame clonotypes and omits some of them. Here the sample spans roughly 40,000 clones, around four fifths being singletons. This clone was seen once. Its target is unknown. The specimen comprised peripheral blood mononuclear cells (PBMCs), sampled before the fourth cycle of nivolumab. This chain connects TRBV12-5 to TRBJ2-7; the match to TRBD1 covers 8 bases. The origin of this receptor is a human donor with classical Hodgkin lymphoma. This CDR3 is CASARQGPSYEQYF. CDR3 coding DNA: TGTGCTAGTGCCAGACAGGGGCCGTCCTACGAGCAGTACTTC.